This paragraph reports one TCR beta chain. This clone was counted between two and nine times. Its binding antigen is unknown. No much larger clonotype is one base removed from it; base qualities were not supplied. These data belong to a study of cytomegalovirus exposure and HLA in healthy donors (dated 2017 in TCRdb). About the full investigation: An earlier analysis of a few hundred of the donors reported 276 Gb of sequence data and 95 million to 130 million unique TCR beta sequences obtained from 150 million to 200 million T cells. To predict cytomegalovirus infection status, the study combined high-throughput TCR immunosequencing, statistical association of individual TCRs with disease status, and machine learning. A later analysis re-examined previously published TCR beta repertoires from around 670 donors and added high-resolution HLA genotyping to investigate patterns of TCR occurrence. The study aimed to test whether signatures of past pathogen exposure could be identified by cataloging public T cell receptors. The later analysis used no new phenotypic data to find candidate immune exposures, relying instead on TCR beta sequences and their occurrence across donors. The number of typed donors differed by locus: about 629-630 for A, B, C, DRB1 and DQB1; some 500 for DQA1; over 600 for DPA1; and approximately 450 for DPB1. Among some 410 genotyped donors of the cohort, an average of around 250,000 unique TCR beta nucleotide sequences was sequenced per donor, of which roughly 17% were non-productive. Among the approximately 430 genotyped donors, around 81% belonged to the genetic ancestry cluster associated with self-reported Caucasian donors. Besides the first cohort of hundreds of subjects, a separate validation cohort made up of around 120 different subjects was used. The study used immunosequencing to profile the T cell repertoires of several hundred subjects and linked those repertoires to cytomegalovirus serostatus. Every discovery cohort repertoire had been produced on one sequencing platform. In an earlier analysis of a few hundred of the donors, high-throughput TCR beta sequencing was used to judge whether each TCR beta V gene segment behaved as functional or pseudogenic. An early release covering roughly 640 HLA-typed donors comprised about 310 gigabases of sequencing data and tens of millions of unique TCR sequences. HLA typing covered class I and class II loci at four-digit resolution. Roughly 5 DR-DQ haplotypes were handled as single units for association and clustering because linkage in the cohort was strong. Donor age, sex, ethnicity and CMV serostatus were compiled together with the repertoire data. A later genetic analysis used genome-wide SNP genotypes for about 65% of the 666 donors, treating that subset as a discovery cohort.

Including the terminal cysteine and phenylalanine, the CDR3 comprises 14 residues. Of the read, only the CDR3 DNA is kept; its 42 bases are in frame from base 1. Via the germline V gene, CDR1 is SGDLS and CDR2 YYNGEE. Between the V and J ends, shortened by 5 bases and 0 bases respectively, the junction contains 8 bases. The method behind the library was the immunoSEQ multiplex PCR assay. For the multiplex PCR, a mixture combining 60 forward primers for TCR Vbeta segments and 13 reverse primers for TCR Jbeta segments was used. A multiplex PCR assay on genomic DNA amplified the CDR3 region of rearranged TCR beta genes. The amplified TCR beta libraries were sequenced on the Illumina HiSeq System as 87-base-pair reads. Per the authors' processing: A later analysis tallied around 80 million unique TCR beta chains across the approximately 670 repertoires, and around 9.9 million of those chains were shared by two or more donors. To remove PCR and sequencing errors, raw reads were error-corrected and collapsed into unique sequences using a nearest-neighbor algorithm that merged closely related sequences. CDR3 sequences were aligned to IMGT reference sequences to assign V, D and J gene segments. For a sequence to be retained, at least a six-nucleotide match to both a V gene segment and a J gene segment was required. Rearrangements were called productive when the CDR3 lacked stop codons and stayed in frame with V and J; all others were non-productive. CDR3 was defined according to IMGT convention as the region running from the second conserved V-encoded cysteine to the conserved J-encoded phenylalanine. The earlier analysis of about 560 of the donors excluded any sequence lacking an unambiguous match to a single V gene segment. An earlier analysis of several hundred of the donors called V segments functional above 56.7% productive rearrangements and segregating when the between-donor standard deviation exceeded 5%. A statistical classification framework was built to diagnose cytomegalovirus status from the catalog of TCR beta chain sequences. A later analysis assigned V and J genes by comparing TCR nucleotide sequences with IMGT/GENE-DB human TR gene sequences. Using the TCRdist pipeline, a later analysis assigned CDR3 sequences along with most-parsimonious VDJ recombination scenarios. In a later analysis, every TCR beta chain was defined by the combination of its CDR3 amino acid sequence and its V-gene family, and reads without a unique V-gene family were dropped. To address suspected cross-contamination and a sequencing artifact, a later analysis removed around 590 highly shared, low-generation-probability nucleotide sequences. A later analysis calculated a clonal expansion index for each public chain from normalized within-repertoire ranks of inferred template counts. In a later analysis, generation probabilities were computed with a VDJ recombination model fitted to out-of-frame rearrangements, and the resulting probabilities were checked against IGoR. In a later analysis, hypergeometric tests were used to score TCR-TCR, TCR-HLA and TCR-CMV co-occurrence, with a repertoire-size bias correction applied to TCR pairs. False discovery rates were estimated in a later analysis by permuting HLA or CMV assignments 20 times. In a later analysis, co-occurring TCRs were grouped using DBSCAN, and TCRdist sequence similarity was added for clustering within HLA-allele-positive subsets. Repertoires with fewer than 30,000 or more than 120,000 public chains, plus five repertoires with anomalous nucleotide sharing, were excluded from co-occurrence clustering. This immuneACCESS table, as held by TCRdb, lists in-frame sequences with V and J called but not all clones. Of the missing ones, under half trace to an unresolved V gene in checked studies; the others have no known cause. V, J and clone size are those of that table, while D and trimming were read from the DNA. The sample table records about 140,000 clones; over 70% of these occur just once. Around 4.1% of the sample belongs to the ten largest clones.

The paper as a whole reports these results and caveats: The study listed 164 TCR beta chains as associated with cytomegalovirus. Presence/absence analyses assumed roughly uniform sequencing depth across donors, an assumption that may not hold. HLA typing was unavailable for some donors at each locus, so association tests used only the typed subset. Because the 87-base-pair reads could not distinguish some IMGT-functional V segments, including TRBV6-2 and TRBV6-3, those segments were excluded. A later genetic analysis associated a missense DCLRE1C variant with V-gene and J-gene trimming of TCR beta chains, and an independent cohort replicated the association. In both the original and validation cohorts, the classifier was reported to diagnose cytomegalovirus status with high specificity and sensitivity. According to a later analysis, TCR association rates differed among HLA loci, with DRB1 alleles showing the most associated TCRs and HLA-C alleles showing the fewest. At a false discovery rate of 0.05, a later analysis linked 16,000 or so TCR beta sequences to specific HLA alleles. Strong co-occurrence of HLA alleles, especially DR and DQ, made assigning TCR associations to individual alleles difficult. The authors suggested that the approach could potentially be generalized to other disease states and immunological phenotypes. In vitro tests confirmed that three of the cytomegalovirus-associated TCR beta chains recognize cytomegalovirus antigens. A further reported finding was that TCR beta sequences accurately predicted the HLA-A and HLA-B alleles for most subjects in the first cohort. A cluster of highly shared sequence variants was judged likely to represent a technical artifact of the sequencing pipeline. Most CMV-associated TCR beta chains appeared to be HLA-restricted in a later analysis, and the HLA associations seemed to be driven largely by CMV exposure. Several of the top co-occurrence clusters appeared to be linked to parvovirus B19, influenza, CMV and Epstein-Barr virus, according to a later analysis. Most TCR sequences were seen in very few donors, while some public TCRs were found in many individuals. An earlier analysis of some 590 of the donors showed that most TCR beta V segments appeared in productive rearrangements either about 87% or about 30% of the time, which broadly matched IMGT annotations. A later genetic analysis reported fewer N-insertions in productive TCRs among donors in an Asian-associated ancestry cluster than the roughly 700-donor mean. The cohort was sequenced for TCR beta chains only, and without alpha or paired-chain data the features that could be detected were limited. Correlated functional status among segregating V segments might be attributable to linkage disequilibrium, but an unknown experimental factor could not be ruled out. The only immune exposure information available for the cohort was CMV serostatus. Because counts were too low, more than 15 rarely observed V segments, including chromosome 9 orphons, were excluded from the earlier analysis of roughly 580 of the donors. In a later analysis, HLA-associated TCR beta chains were found to be more clonally expanded and to have lower generation probabilities than equally common non-associated chains.

The cohort consisted of hundreds of healthy bone marrow donors. Cohort members were all nominally healthy when sampled, although unrecorded immune exposures were likely present. The donor tested CMV seronegative and was one of the 352 seronegative cohort members. A peripheral blood sample was provided by each donor, and peripheral blood mononuclear cells were used for TCR beta sequencing. Genomic DNA extraction from the blood cell samples was performed with the Qiagen DNeasy Blood Extraction Kit. Recombination connected TRBV9 to TRBJ2-2; possibly the D gene is TRBD2, per 6 matching bases. The sequencing input was PBMCs. The TCR originated in a man in his forties or fifties in good health and CMV-seronegative. The DNA sequence is TGTGCCAGCAGGGGGGGACCGAACACCGGGGAGCTGTTTTTT. Its protein reads: CASRGGPNTGELFF.